These 2 T cell receptor beta chains came from one sample sequenced in a study of blood T cell repertoires in COVID-19. TCRdb keeps only in-frame clones here, not all; method: immunoSEQ multiplex PCR. This repertoire shows about 430,000 clones, nearly 90% found once; its top ten account for about 1.5%. Sequencing was done on a sample of PBMCs or T cells enriched from blood (not recorded which). Receptor source: a woman aged 18-35 years who had been exposed to COVID-19.

This chain links TRBV6-4 with TRBJ2-3; 14 bases align to TRBD2. The CDR3 covers 16 residues. The germline gives CDR1 MRHNA, CDR2 SNTAGT. The V segment lost 10 bases and the J segment 4 bases; nucleotides outside the gene matches: 10. The CDR3 sequence: CATKPGLAGDSDTQYF. In DNA, the CDR3 is TGTGCCACCAAACCGGGACTAGCGGGAGATTCAGATACGCAGTATTTT.

The chain links TRBV5-6 to TRBJ1-1; unclear D gene. Germline CDR1 and CDR2: SGHDT and YYEEEE. V lost 6 bases and J lost 2, with 14 bases in between. The CDR3 runs 14 residues. CDR3 in amino acids: CASTGYGYNTEAFF. CDR3 nucleotides: TGTGCCAGCACCGGGTATGGTTATAACACTGAAGCTTTCTTT.